What follows are 14 T cell receptor beta chains derived from one specimen sequenced in a study of OX40 agonist ivuxolimab in advanced cancers. Method: immunoSEQ multiplex PCR; TCRdb's copy keeps in-frame clones and lacks some. In the table there are about 28,000 clones, roughly nine tenths of which are singletons. This material consisted of CD4+ or CD8+ T cells sorted from blood, taken in a trial of the OX40 agonist ivuxolimab. All receptors come from an adult with an advanced solid tumor such as melanoma, head and neck, liver or kidney cancer.

This sequence joins TRBV7-3 and TRBJ2-3; D not resolved. Germline-derived CDR1 and CDR2 are SGHTA and FQGTGA. V lost 5 bases and J lost 4, with 16 bases in between. This CDR3 contains 15 residues. CDR3 protein: CASSPIGRSSDTQYF. The DNA of the CDR3 is TGTGCCAGCAGCCCAATCGGGCGGAGCTCAGATACGCAGTATTTT.

The J gene is TRBJ2-3, the V gene TRBV27; D remains ambiguous. The CDR3 length is 17 residues. The germline CDR1 and CDR2 sequences are MNHEY and SMNVEV (reference sequence). Trimming cost V 5 bases and J 1 base, with 19 bases left between them. The chain's CDR3 is CASSLTSTPGGTDTQYF. As DNA, the CDR3 is TGTGCCAGCAGTCTAACTTCAACCCCTGGGGGCACAGATACGCAGTATTTT.

The J gene is TRBJ1-5, the V gene TRBV5-6; TRBD1 might be the D (5 bases). Trimming cost V 0 bases and J 4 bases, with 8 bases left between them. The CDR3 has 14 amino acids. The germline CDR1 and CDR2 sequences are SGHDT and YYEEEE. The CDR3 is CASSLASGNQPQHF. The DNA for the CDR3 is TGTGCCAGCAGCTTGGCGTCAGGGAATCAGCCCCAGCATTTT.

The J gene is TRBJ2-4, the V gene TRBV2; tentatively, D is TRBD1 (6 bases). Germline values: CDR1 SNHLY, CDR2 FYNNEI. This CDR3 comprises 14 residues. V lost 4 bases to trimming and J lost 7 bases, with 14 bases between them. The CDR3 is CASSVGQGWNIQYF. DNA for the CDR3: TGTGCCAGCAGTGTGGGGCAGGGGTGGAACATTCAGTACTTC.

A few counts support this clone. This CDR3 is CASSYSLAKETQYF. In DNA form, the CDR3 reads TGTGCCAGCAGTTACTCGCTAGCGAAAGAGACCCAGTACTTC. The V and J genes are TRBV6-5 and TRBJ2-5; a weak D match, TRBD2 (6 bases). V shed 0 bases and J shed 3 bases, with 8 bases lying between them. The CDR3 consists of 14 residues. Germline CDR1 reads MNHEY; CDR2 reads SVGAGI.

This chain connects TRBV5-1 to TRBJ1-1; D ambiguous. This CDR3 is 14 amino acids long. CDR1 SGHRS and CDR2 YFSETQ come from the germline V gene. The V gene lost 1 base and the J gene lost 1 base, with 8 bases spanning the gap. As DNA, the CDR3 is TGCGCCAGCAGCTTGTCGGCCACGAACACTGAAGCTTTCTTT. This encodes CASSLSATNTEAFF.

This chain joins TRBV6-5 and TRBJ1-4; 10 bases agree with TRBD1. Germline V gene data show CDR1 as MNHEY and CDR2 as SVGAGI. V trimming: 6 bases; J trimming: 6 bases; junction bases outside the gene matches: 7. The CDR3 is 15 residues long. The CDR3 bases are TGTGCCAGCAGGCACCCCGGACAGGGGGATGAAAAACTGTTTTTT. It encodes CASRHPGQGDEKLFF.

This chain links TRBV19 with TRBJ2-1, with D hard to call. Trimming removed 7 bases at V and 0 bases at J, with 13 bases between. This CDR3 region has 15 residues. CDR1 is LNHDA, CDR2 SQIVND, per germline (reference sequence). In DNA, the CDR3 is TGTGCCAGTAAAATCAAAGTGGCCTCCTACAATGAGCAGTTCTTC. Its translation is CASKIKVASYNEQFF.

This clone was seen a single time. This chain connects TRBV6-4 to TRBJ2-1, with 7 nucleotides matching TRBD1. The V gene end was trimmed by 2 bases and the J gene end by 6 bases; junction bases not matched to a gene: 4. The CDR3 has 14 amino acids. The V gene's germline CDR1 is MRHNA and CDR2 SNTAGT. The CDR3 protein is CASSDMSGGNEQFF. CDR3 nucleotides: TGTGCCAGCAGTGACATGTCAGGGGGCAATGAGCAGTTCTTC.

The gene calls are TRBV5-4 and TRBJ2-1, with 10 nucleotides matching TRBD2. V trimming: 4 bases; J trimming: 9 bases; junction bases outside the gene matches: 13. Germline V gene data show CDR1 as SGHNT and CDR2 as YYREEE (reference sequence). The CDR3 length is 16 residues. CDR3 sequence (DNA): TGTGCCAGCAGCAACTTAGCGGGAGGTGATTTCGGTGAGCAGTTCTTC. Translating it yields CASSNLAGGDFGEQFF.

The CDR3 sequence: CASSPMTVLLAFF. In nucleotides, the CDR3 is TGTGCCAGCAGCCCGATGACCGTCCTTCTAGCTTTCTTT. The chain joins TRBV7-9 to TRBJ1-1, with D hard to call. The CDR3 runs to 13 residues. Trimming stripped 5 bases from V and 10 bases from J, with 17 bases between. Germline-derived CDR1 and CDR2 are SEHNR and FQNEAQ (reference sequence).

The chain couples TRBV9 to TRBJ1-4; D gene unclear. The CDR3 has 16 residues. Germline CDR1 is SGDLS and CDR2 is YYNGEE. Trimming removed 3 bases from V and 6 bases from J, with 18 bases in between. Here the CDR3 DNA reads TGTGCCAGCAGCGCCGGCCGGTCCCGGGGTGATGAAAAACTGTTTTTT. Protein product: CASSAGRSRGDEKLFF.

This chain's CDR3 is CASSLLGQGARYGEQYF. DNA for the CDR3: TGTGCCAGCAGCTTGTTGGGACAGGGGGCGCGTTATGGGGAGCAGTACTTC. The J gene is TRBJ2-7, the V gene TRBV4-2, with 12 nucleotides matching TRBD1. CDR1 LGHNA and CDR2 YNFKEQ come from the germline V gene. The junction had 15 bases not matched to a gene; V was cut back by 5 bases and J by 7 bases. CDR3 length: 17 residues.

The V and J genes are TRBV5-1 and TRBJ2-1, with 7 nucleotides matching TRBD2. Germline values: CDR1 SGHRS, CDR2 YFSETQ. This CDR3 comprises 16 residues. V was pared by 0 bases and J by 0 bases, with 3 bases of the junction left unmatched. The CDR3 region is CASSLGRESSYNEQFF. As DNA, the CDR3 is TGCGCCAGCAGCTTGGGGCGGGAGAGCTCCTACAATGAGCAGTTCTTC.